A single sample is the source of the 27 T cell receptor beta chains below, sequenced in a study of CD8 T cells in ankylosing spondylitis. Study-level points and caveats: Ankylosing spondylitis blood seemed to carry a telltale TCR beta motif made of several highly homologous variants.

TCRdb used MiXCR to reprocess the 5' RACE reads, holding one entry per CDR3 protein. The table shows 700,000 to 850,000 distinct CDR3 sequences, with about 11% occurring only once. The antigens of these receptors remain unknown. Material: blood, either unsorted or a sorted T cell fraction (not recorded which). The receptors were gathered from a male donor with ankylosing spondylitis.

This clonotype turned up a few times. This chain uses TRBV29-1 with TRBJ1-1; tentative D call: TRBD1 (5 bases). Germline values: CDR1 SQVTM, CDR2 ANQGSEA. This CDR3 is 12 amino acids long. V was trimmed by 6 bases and J by 8 bases, leaving 16 bases between them. DNA of the CDR3: TGCAGCGTAGGAGAACCCGGGACCGAAGCTTTCTTT. Encoded protein: CSVGEPGTEAFF.

In its sample, this clonotype was seen a few times. V is TRBV7-2 and J is TRBJ2-1, with 7 bases that match TRBD2. Germline assignment: CDR1 SGHTA and CDR2 FQGNSA. This CDR3 is 14 amino acids long. J gave up 9 bases and V 2 bases, and 7 bases lay outside the gene matches. The CDR3 loop reads CASSLRGGSSEQFF. The CDR3 DNA reads TGTGCCAGCAGCTTAAGGGGAGGGTCGTCTGAGCAGTTCTTC.

The V and J genes are TRBV6-5 and TRBJ1-5, with TRBD1 matching over 10 bases. Germline CDR1 and CDR2: MNHEY and SVGAGI. Losses at the gene ends were 2 bases for V and 5 bases for J; bases not matched to a gene: 3. CDR3 length equals 15 residues. The CDR3 nucleotides read TGTGCCAGCAGTTACCGGACAGGGGGGGATCAGCCCCAGCATTTT. It translates to CASSYRTGGDQPQHF.

The rearrangement joins TRBV4-3 to TRBJ1-2; D call uncertain. The germline CDR1 and CDR2 sequences are LGHNA and YSLEER. The CDR3 runs to 14 residues. V lost 0 bases and J 5 bases, leaving 10 bases between the germline ends. The CDR3 DNA reads as TGCGCCAGCAGCCAAGATCTGGGGAATTATGGCTACACCTTC. This sequence encodes CASSQDLGNYGYTF.

This clonotype was seen more than once but under ten times. V and J are TRBV7-2 and TRBJ1-4; 7 bases agree with TRBD1. J was trimmed by 2 bases and V by 4 bases; bases with no gene match: 4. CDR1 is SGHTA, CDR2 FQGNSA, per germline. This CDR3 is 15 amino acids long. In DNA, the CDR3 is TGTGCCAGCAGCTACCAGACAGGGACTAATGAAAAACTGTTTTTT. Translation gives CASSYQTGTNEKLFF.

This chain connects TRBV7-2 to TRBJ1-1, with D perhaps TRBD1 (6 bases). The V and J ends lost 0 bases and 11 bases respectively, with 19 bases between them. The CDR3 contains 15 residues. Germline V CDR1 and CDR2: SGHTA, FQGNSA. The CDR3 region is CASSLAKAGALRAFF. CDR3 sequence (DNA): TGTGCCAGCAGCTTAGCGAAGGCAGGGGCCTTGAGGGCTTTCTTT.

This clonotype was counted between two and nine times. The chain links TRBV10-3 to TRBJ1-6, with D possibly being TRBD1 (5 bases). This CDR3 has 15 residues. Germline loops: CDR1 ENHRY, CDR2 SYGVKD. V shed 6 bases and J shed 10 bases, with 19 bases lying between them. The CDR3 sequence: CAISQATEGSSPLHF. The CDR3 DNA is TGTGCCATCAGCCAGGCGACCGAGGGGAGCTCACCCCTCCACTTT.

This clonotype has a count of ten or more. This sequence joins TRBV5-1 and TRBJ1-4; a possible D gene is TRBD1 (6 bases). Germline V gives CDR1 SGHRS, CDR2 YFSETQ. This CDR3 contains 15 residues. Trimming removed 5 bases at V and 0 bases at J, with 11 bases between. CDR3 sequence (DNA): TGCGCCAGCAGGAAACAGGGTGCAACTAATGAAAAACTGTTTTTT. As protein: CASRKQGATNEKLFF.

This clonotype was observed a handful of times. The CDR3 here is CASSYGLAYEQYF. In DNA, the CDR3 is TGTGCCAGCAGTTACGGACTAGCCTACGAGCAGTACTTC. The genes are TRBV6-5 and TRBJ2-7; TRBD2 matches 7 bases. V lost 2 bases, J lost 2 bases, and 0 bases stayed unmatched. Germline V gene lookup returns CDR1 MNHEY and CDR2 SVGAGI. The CDR3 consists of 13 residues.

This sequence joins TRBV6-6 and TRBJ2-3; unclear D gene. The length of the CDR3 is 11 residues. The ends were cut back, 11 bases at V and 0 bases at J, with 6 bases in the middle. The germline V gene encodes CDR1 MNHNY and CDR2 SVGAGI (reference sequence). Written as DNA, the CDR3 is TGTGCCGAAGGGAGCACAGATACGCAGTATTTT. It encodes CAEGSTDTQYF.

This clonotype was found a few times. The chain combines TRBV6-4 with TRBJ1-1, with a tentative D call TRBD1 (5 bases). Germline V gene lookup returns CDR1 MRHNA and CDR2 SNTAGT. V was clipped by 2 bases and J by 4 bases, with 14 bases between them. The CDR3 has 15 residues. CDR3 DNA: TGTGCCAGCAGTGACCGCCGTTCGGGGGGCACTGAAGCTTTCTTT. It specifies CASSDRRSGGTEAFF.

This clonotype was seen more than once but under ten times. The V and J genes are TRBV27 and TRBJ2-7; 12 bases match TRBD1. Germline V gene data show CDR1 as MNHEY and CDR2 as SMNVEV (reference sequence). This CDR3 region has 14 residues. Trimming removed 7 bases from V and 7 bases from J; junction bases left unmatched: 8. The CDR3 DNA follows: TGTGCCAGCAAACCCGGGACAGGGGGCGTTGAGCAGTACTTC. Amino acids: CASKPGTGGVEQYF.

This rearrangement joins TRBV11-2 to TRBJ2-7; D gene uncertain. CDR3 length equals 13 residues. Trimming cost V 3 bases and J 7 bases, with 13 bases left between them. From germline, CDR1 is SGHAT and CDR2 FQNNGV. CDR3 in amino acids: CASSFTMFAEQYF. CDR3 nucleotide sequence: TGTGCCAGCAGCTTCACGATGTTCGCAGAGCAGTACTTC.

This clonotype was picked up a small number of times. The V and J genes are TRBV25-1 and TRBJ2-7; 8 bases are shared with TRBD2. CDR3 size: 15 residues. V lost 3 bases, J lost 7 bases, and 11 bases stayed unmatched. Per germline, CDR1 MGHDK and CDR2 SYGVNS. The CDR3 DNA reads TGTGCCAGCAGTGATTATGCCAGTTCGGGAGGGGAGCAGTACTTC. Translating it yields CASSDYASSGGEQYF.

This clonotype was seen more than once but under ten times. The chain combines TRBV28 with TRBJ2-7; the D is unclear. The CDR3 has 14 residues. Trimming removed 6 bases at V and 0 bases at J, with 12 bases between. The V gene's germline CDR1 is MDHEN and CDR2 SYDVKM. CDR3 nucleotides: TGTGCCAGCAGCTCACCCCCCGGCTCCTACGAGCAGTACTTC. It encodes CASSSPPGSYEQYF.

Of note for this clonotype: A read error may be the cause here, since a much bigger clone is one base away. The V call is TRBV20-1, the J call TRBJ2-2; no clear D gene. Trimming took off 4 bases at V and 2 bases at J, with 17 bases between the two ends. Germline CDR1 is DFQATT and CDR2 is SNEGSKA (reference sequence). This CDR3 has 16 amino acids. CDR3 residues: CSAIKAPQRNTGELFF. The CDR3 DNA is TGCAGTGCTATCAAGGCGCCCCAGCGAAACACCGGGGAGCTGTTTTTT.

The rearrangement joins TRBV11-2 to TRBJ2-6, with 7 bases identical to TRBD1. In germline, CDR1 is SGHAT, CDR2 FQNNGV. This CDR3 has 20 amino acids. J was trimmed by 2 bases and V by 4 bases; bases with no gene match: 17. The CDR3 loop reads CASSSLRSHRGEPGANVLTF. The CDR3 bases are TGTGCCAGCAGCTCCCTTAGGTCACACAGGGGTGAGCCTGGGGCCAACGTCCTGACTTTC.

This rearrangement joins TRBV6-1 to TRBJ2-3; weak D call: TRBD2 (6 bases). Trimming cost V 5 bases and J 0 bases, with 15 bases left between them. Germline CDR1 is MNHNS and CDR2 is SASEGT. CDR3 length: 16 amino acids. Written as DNA, the CDR3 is TGTGCCAGCAGTCGGCTAGCGTCCGTTAGCACAGATACGCAGTATTTT. Protein product: CASSRLASVSTDTQYF.

This clonotype was seen a few times. The V gene is TRBV5-1, the J gene TRBJ2-7; TRBD2 is a possible D gene (5 bases). The germline gives CDR1 SGHRS, CDR2 YFSETQ. This CDR3 spans 15 amino acids. Trimming cost V 0 bases and J 2 bases, with 12 bases left between them. This chain's CDR3 is CASSLDRGFAYEQYF. Here the CDR3 DNA reads TGCGCCAGCAGCTTGGATCGGGGTTTTGCCTACGAGCAGTACTTC.

This clonotype was counted at least ten times. The V gene is TRBV7-2, the J gene TRBJ1-6, with D hard to call. V was clipped by 3 bases and J by 15 bases, with 15 bases between them. This CDR3 has 13 residues. Looked up from germline, CDR1 is SGHTA and CDR2 is FQGNSA. The CDR3 DNA sequence: TGTGCCAGCAGCTTGGTCGTCGGGGTGTACCTCCACTTT. It is translated as CASSLVVGVYLHF.

This clonotype was recorded only once. The chain employs TRBV18 and TRBJ2-5; D unresolved. The germline V gene encodes CDR1 KGHSH and CDR2 LQKENI. The CDR3 totals 13 residues. V lost 3 bases, J lost 4 bases, and 9 bases lay in between. The CDR3 nucleotides are TGTGCCAGCTCACCCAACGAACTAGAGACCCAGTACTTC. Translation gives CASSPNELETQYF.

Only a few counts were recorded for this clonotype. The chain links TRBV5-1 to TRBJ2-3, with 8 bases lining up with TRBD1. J was trimmed by 2 bases and V by 0 bases; bases with no gene match: 5. Germline-derived CDR1 and CDR2 are SGHRS and YFSETQ. This CDR3 comprises 16 residues. CDR3 bases: TGCGCCAGCAGCTTGGGTGACAGGGGACCCACAGATACGCAGTATTTT. Translation gives CASSLGDRGPTDTQYF.

This chain joins TRBV3-1 and TRBJ1-6; tentatively, D is TRBD1 (5 bases). The CDR3 spans 16 residues. Germline V gene data show CDR1 as LGHDT and CDR2 as YNNKEL (reference sequence). The V end was cut by 3 bases, the J end by 9 bases, with 18 bases between. For the CDR3, the DNA is TGTGCCAGCAGCCACCTAACTGCCAGGGTCGTTTCACCCCTCCACTTT. This sequence encodes CASSHLTARVVSPLHF. Supplemented by reference TRBV3-1 and TRBJ1-6, the full variable domain reads DTAVSQTPKYLVTQMGNDKSIKCEQNLGHDTMYWYKQDSKKFLKIMFSYNNKELIINETVPNRFSPKSPDKAHLNLHINSLELGDSAVYFCASSHLTARVVSPLHFGNGTRLTVT.

This clonotype occurred many times. CDR3 in DNA: TGTGCCAGTCAAAGCGGGAGCTCCTACAATGAGCAGTTCTTC. The encoded protein is CASQSGSSYNEQFF. The V call is TRBV6-2 or TRBV6-3, the J call TRBJ2-1; 8 nucleotides line up with TRBD2. Germline V lookup: CDR1 MNHEY, CDR2 SVGEGT. The CDR3 covers 14 residues. J gave up 0 bases and V 9 bases, and 4 bases lay outside the gene matches.

This clonotype was picked up many times. The V gene is TRBV20-1, the J gene TRBJ2-1; D remains ambiguous. V lost 1 base and J lost 0, with 10 bases in between. Per germline, CDR1 DFQATT and CDR2 SNEGSKA (reference sequence). This CDR3 has 15 residues. The CDR3 nucleotides are TGCAGTGCTAGAGGGTGGTATAGCTCCTACAATGAGCAGTTCTTC. It codes for CSARGWYSSYNEQFF.

This clonotype has more than one count but fewer than ten. This chain links TRBV20-1 with TRBJ2-7, with D tentatively TRBD1 (6 bases). From germline, CDR1 is DFQATT and CDR2 SNEGSKA (reference sequence). This CDR3 spans 14 amino acids. Trimming stripped 4 bases from V and 5 bases from J, with 18 bases between. The CDR3 loop reads CSAIDRRAGDEQYF. The CDR3 coding sequence is TGCAGTGCTATCGACAGGAGAGCCGGAGACGAGCAGTACTTC.

This sequence joins TRBV6-1 and TRBJ1-1, with TRBD1 identical over 8 bases. The CDR3 is 18 amino acids. With V trimmed by 6 bases and J by 0 bases, 15 bases remained unmatched. Looked up from germline, CDR1 is MNHNS and CDR2 is SASEGT. CDR3 nucleotide sequence: TGTGCCAGCAGCTCCCAGTTTCGGTCAGGGGGCATGAACACTGAAGCTTTCTTT. Translating gives CASSSQFRSGGMNTEAFF.